The 3 T cell receptor beta chains presented below share a single source sample, sequenced in a study of cytomegalovirus exposure and HLA in healthy donors. A multiplex PCR was run with 60 Vbeta primers and 13 Jbeta primers. The assay was immunoSEQ multiplex PCR, and TCRdb's table has in-frame clones only and misses some. The sample has tens of thousands of clones; approximately 84% are singletons. Sequencing was performed on PBMCs. The receptors were gathered from a man between 18 and 35 years old in good health and CMV-seronegative.

This chain uses TRBV5-1 with TRBJ1-1; TRBD1 might be the D (5 bases). CDR1 SGHRS and CDR2 YFSETQ come from the germline V gene. V was cut by 0 bases and J by 4 bases, with 10 bases left in between. This CDR3 spans 14 amino acids. The CDR3 bases are TGCGCCAGCAGCTTGGCCGGGGGGGGCACTGAAGCTTTCTTT. As protein: CASSLAGGGTEAFF.

The chain has TRBV25-1 and TRBJ2-3, with 7 bases matching TRBD1. V shed 9 bases, J shed 1 base, and the junction held 7 bases outside the gene matches. The CDR3 extends over 14 amino acids. CDR1 MGHDK and CDR2 SYGVNS come from the germline V gene. The CDR3 DNA sequence: TGTGCCAGTCAGGGGGTTGGTGGCACAGATACGCAGTATTTT. Translating gives CASQGVGGTDTQYF. Combining the CDR3 with reference TRBV25-1 and TRBJ2-3 gives the whole variable domain EADIYQTPRYLVIGTGKKITLECSQTMGHDKMYWYQQDPGMELHLIHYSYGVNSTEKGDLSSESTVSRIRTEHFPLTLESARPSHTSQYLCASQGVGGTDTQYFGPGTRLTVL.

Only one count was recorded for this clone. This chain connects TRBV27 to TRBJ2-5, with a tentative D call TRBD1 (6 bases). Germline-derived CDR1 and CDR2 are MNHEY and SMNVEV (reference sequence). This CDR3 has 14 residues. The germline V and J ends were trimmed by 4 bases and 5 bases, with 14 bases remaining between them. The CDR3 reads CASSSLGQYETQYF. CDR3 nucleotides: TGTGCCAGCAGTTCCCTTGGACAGTATGAGACCCAGTACTTC.